Presented here are 12 T cell receptor beta chains from one specimen sequenced in a study of a mutant IDH1 vaccine in newly diagnosed glioma. Only in-frame clones appear in the TCRdb table, and some are missing; sequencing was by immunoSEQ multiplex PCR. The sample has about 68,000 clones, approximately 84% seen once. These TCRs are of unknown antigen specificity. Time point meaning: week 35, safety follow-up. The content of each vaccine dose was 300 ug of mutant IDH1 20-mer peptide, and topical imiquimod accompanied it. Sequenced here: PBMCs, sampled from a glioma patient whose treatment included an IDH1 peptide vaccine. The receptors were sampled from a man younger than 35 with glioma.

The chain recombines TRBV4-1 with TRBJ1-1; D ambiguous. The CDR3 is 18 residues long. CDR1 and CDR2 (germline): MGHRA, YSYEKL. Trimming shortened V by 1 base and J by 0 bases, and 18 bases separated the two germline ends. The CDR3: CASSQVPGSHLLNTEAFF. CDR3 coding DNA: TGCGCCAGCAGCCAAGTTCCGGGCAGTCACCTCTTGAACACTGAAGCTTTCTTT.

The chain uses TRBV14 and TRBJ1-1, with TRBD1 matching 9 bases. V shed 4 bases, J shed 5 bases, and the junction held 14 bases outside the gene matches. Germline CDR1 and CDR2: SGHDN and FVKESK. This CDR3 is 17 amino acids long. The CDR3 reads CASSLGTGFGSRTEAFF. DNA of the CDR3: TGTGCCAGCAGCCTCGGGACAGGGTTTGGTTCGAGGACTGAAGCTTTCTTT.

The chain joins TRBV18 to TRBJ1-4; D gene uncertain. Germline V lookup: CDR1 KGHSH, CDR2 LQKENI. The CDR3 contains 13 residues. Trimming shortened V by 4 bases and J by 7 bases, and 10 bases separated the two germline ends. This CDR3 reads CASSRNSFEKLFF. The DNA of the CDR3 is TGTGCCAGCTCACGGAACAGCTTTGAAAAACTGTTTTTT.

The chain recombines TRBV29-1 with TRBJ2-7; 10 bases fit TRBD2. Trimming removed 6 bases from V and 3 bases from J; junction bases left unmatched: 5. Germline CDR1 SQVTM, CDR2 ANQGSEA. The CDR3 is made up of 13 amino acids. The CDR3 coding sequence is TGCAGCGTGGGCCCTAGCGGGAGCTACGAGCAGTACTTC. Its translation: CSVGPSGSYEQYF.

The V gene is TRBV5-1, the J gene TRBJ2-3; D is possibly TRBD2 (5 bases). The germline V gene has CDR1 SGHRS and CDR2 YFSETQ. This CDR3 comprises 14 residues. V was clipped by 4 bases and J by 4 bases, with 13 bases between them. CDR3 sequence reads: CASSVQASSDTQYF. CDR3 nucleotides: TGCGCCAGCAGCGTCCAGGCTAGCTCAGATACGCAGTATTTT.

This chain links TRBV10-3 with TRBJ1-1, with 10 nucleotides matching TRBD1. CDR1 is ENHRY and CDR2 is SYGVKD in the germline V gene. The trim removed 8 bases at V and 6 bases at J, leaving 6 bases unmatched. The CDR3 covers 13 residues. In nucleotides, the CDR3 is TGTGCCATCGGGGGACAGGGGATCCCTGAAGCTTTCTTT. The encoded protein is CAIGGQGIPEAFF.

This clone came up once. This chain uses TRBV5-1 with TRBJ2-4, with D possibly matching TRBD1 (5 bases). CDR3 length: 18 residues. CDR1 and CDR2 from the germline V gene are SGHRS and YFSETQ. V lost 1 base, J lost 3 bases, and 20 bases lay in between. This chain's CDR3 is CASSLSLPEDSFKNIQYF. As DNA, the CDR3 is TGCGCCAGCAGCTTGTCACTCCCAGAAGACAGTTTCAAAAACATTCAGTACTTC.

V usage is TRBV7-2 and J usage is TRBJ1-5, with 11 bases matching TRBD1. The CDR3 contains 15 residues. Trimming at V came to 1 base and at J to 6 bases, leaving 2 bases not matched to a gene. Germline V CDR1 and CDR2: SGHTA, FQGNSA. CDR3 nucleotides: TGTGCCAGCAGCTTAGGGGACAGGGGGTCTCAGCCCCAGCATTTT. Amino acid sequence: CASSLGDRGSQPQHF.

The V call is TRBV28, the J call TRBJ2-7; D may correspond to TRBD1 or TRBD2 (5 bases each). The CDR3 extends over 15 amino acids. Trimming removed 7 bases from V and 0 bases from J, with 16 bases in between. Germline V gene data show CDR1 as MDHEN and CDR2 as SYDVKM. The CDR3 is CASNRGRTLSYEQYF. The CDR3 nucleotides are TGTGCCAGCAATAGGGGACGGACCCTCTCCTACGAGCAGTACTTC.

The chain combines TRBV7-9 with TRBJ1-1, with D tentatively TRBD1 (5 bases). Trimming took off 4 bases at V and 6 bases at J, with 12 bases between the two ends. Germline-derived CDR1 and CDR2 are SEHNR and FQNEAQ (reference sequence). The CDR3 consists of 13 residues. CDR3 coding DNA: TGTGCCAGCAGCTACCCAGGAGGGGCTGAAGCTTTCTTT. Translating gives CASSYPGGAEAFF. The complete variable domain, with remaining parts taken from reference TRBV7-9 and TRBJ1-1, reads DTGVSQNPRHKITKRGQNVTFRCDPISEHNRLYWYRQTLGQGPEFLTYFQNEAQLEKSRLLSDRFSAERPKGSFSTLEIQRTEQGDSAMYLCASSYPGGAEAFFGQGTRLTVV.

The V gene is TRBV15, the J gene TRBJ2-5, with D perhaps matching TRBD2 (5 bases). The CDR3 is 14 residues long. Between the trimmed V and J ends, which lost 4 bases and 5 bases, there was a span of 14 bases. The germline V gene has CDR1 LNHNV and CDR2 YYDKDF (reference sequence). CDR3 bases: TGTGCCACCAGCATGCCTTGGACTGGGGAGACCCAGTACTTC. Translated, it gives CATSMPWTGETQYF. Full variable domain (missing parts from reference TRBV15 and TRBJ2-5): DAMVIQNPRYQVTQFGKPVTLSCSQTLNHNVMYWYQQKSSQAPKLLFHYYDKDFNNEADTPDNFQSRRPNTSFCFLDIRSPGLGDTAMYLCATSMPWTGETQYFGPGTRLLVL.

The chain employs TRBV9 and TRBJ2-1; TRBD2 matches at 11 bases. The CDR3 runs to 14 residues. From germline, CDR1 is SGDLS and CDR2 YYNGEE. V lost 2 bases, J lost 10 bases, and 5 bases stayed unmatched. The CDR3 region has the DNA TGTGCCAGCAGCGTCACTAGCGGGAGTGGAGAGCAGTTCTTC. Translating gives CASSVTSGSGEQFF.